The rows below give T cell receptor beta chains drawn from one sample of a study of vaccination effects on CD4 cells after COVID-19. Profiled with immunoSEQ multiplex PCR; TCRdb holds only in-frame clones, not every one. The sample yields approximately 28,000 clones, 55% to 85% seen once. Antigens for these TCRs are unknown. This specimen consisted of CD4+ T cells from PBMCs cultured with HCoV-NL63 spike peptides, obtained after COVID-19 vaccination. The source is a human donor who received a COVID-19 vaccine. The CDR3 runs from the conserved cysteine through the conserved F or W. The D gene is left open where the match is weak. Not all rows give a size; the values are once, few, many and, for expanded clones, a class.

d_call	v_call	clone_size	j_call	cdr3_aa	cdr3_nt
.	TRBV9	few	TRBJ1-5	CASSVGTGGSQPQHF	TGTGCCAGCAGCGTAGGGACGGGGGGCTCCCAGCCCCAGCATTTT
.	TRBV15	few	TRBJ2-6	CATSKESSGANVLTF	TGTGCCACCAGCAAGGAGAGCTCTGGGGCCAACGTCCTGACTTTC
TRBD2	TRBV2	.	TRBJ2-1	CASSEKVAGGVRVEQFF	TGTGCCAGCAGTGAAAAGGTAGCGGGAGGAGTACGGGTTGAGCAGTTCTTC
.	TRBV27	once	TRBJ1-2	CASRTDRMPLRGYTF	TGTGCCAGCAGAACCGATCGGATGCCACTGCGTGGCTACACCTTC
.	TRBV11-2	.	TRBJ2-7	CASSLEVFGQYF	TGTGCCAGCAGCTTAGAAGTCTTCGGGCAGTACTTC
.	TRBV11-2	.	TRBJ1-5	CASSLGTSNQPQHF	TGTGCCAGCAGCTTAGGGACAAGCAATCAGCCCCAGCATTTT
TRBD1	TRBV6-1	.	TRBJ2-2	CASSDPGTGGSINTGELFF	TGTGCCAGCAGTGACCCCGGGACAGGGGGTTCTATCAACACCGGGGAGCTGTTTTTT
TRBD1	TRBV11-3	once	TRBJ2-7	CASSRDRQDEQYF	TGTGCCAGCAGCCGGGACAGGCAGGACGAGCAGTACTTC
.	TRBV2	.	TRBJ2-7	CASRQGMAEQYF	TGTGCCAGCAGACAGGGTATGGCCGAGCAGTACTTC
TRBD2	TRBV19	.	TRBJ2-3	CASSITLSGGTDTQYF	TGTGCCAGTAGTATAACCCTTAGCGGGGGGACAGATACGCAGTATTTT
.	TRBV23-1	.	TRBJ2-3	CASSHLARYTDTQYF	TGCGCCAGCAGTCACCTAGCGCGTTACACAGATACGCAGTATTTT
TRBD1	TRBV24-1	few	TRBJ2-2	CATKTGTSTGELFF	TGTGCCACCAAGACAGGGACAAGCACCGGGGAGCTGTTTTTT
.	TRBV11-3	.	TRBJ2-2	CASSLGGGTTGELFF	TGTGCCAGCAGCTTAGGGGGGGGCACCACCGGGGAGCTGTTTTTT
.	TRBV4-2	.	TRBJ1-1	CASSQESIRDDEAFF	TGTGCCAGCAGCCAAGAGAGTATCAGGGACGATGAAGCTTTCTTT